This note documents a single TCR beta chain sequence. Its antigen remains unknown. This sample is drawn from a study of OX40 agonist ivuxolimab in advanced cancers. For the study at large: Patients treated during dose escalation were battling hepatocellular carcinoma, melanoma, renal cell or head and neck cancer. One patient with hepatocellular carcinoma and two with cutaneous melanoma, three in all, had partial responses.

General study points: The 0.1-3.0 mg/kg partial responders had among the lowest clonal expansion.

TCRdb keeps only in-frame clones here, not all; method: immunoSEQ multiplex PCR. The sample lists 70,000 to 80,000 clones; over 75% were seen once. The germline gives CDR1 SEHNR, CDR2 FQNEAQ (reference sequence). This CDR3 comprises 15 residues. V gave up 0 bases and J gave up 6 bases, with 14 bases separating them. The sequence derives from an adult with an advanced solid tumor such as melanoma, head and neck, liver or kidney cancer. The rearrangement joins TRBV7-9 to TRBJ1-2; perhaps TRBD1 as D (5 bases). The material was CD4+ or CD8+ T cells sorted from blood, obtained in a trial of the OX40 agonist ivuxolimab. This CDR3 reads CASSLATGGLDGYTF. CDR3 in DNA: TGTGCCAGCAGCTTAGCAACGGGGGGGTTGGATGGCTACACCTTC.